The clone carrying this T cell receptor beta chain was observed at least ten times. The data stem from a study of early T cells in non-severe SARS-CoV-2 infection. Unique molecular identifiers were attached to individual cDNA molecules. TCRdb passed the 5' RACE reads through MiXCR, listing each CDR3 protein once. The sample lists about 59,000 distinct CDR3 sequences, around 13% occurring once. This sequence originates from an adult who was a healthcare worker with PCR-confirmed SARS-CoV-2 infection or an uninfected control (not recorded which). The sequencing here drew on whole blood, taken at baseline.

The CDR3 DNA sequence: TGTGCCAGCAGCCGCACTGGCGGCTTAGGCTACGAGCAGTACTTC. It specifies CASSRTGGLGYEQYF. The chain recombines TRBV11-2 with TRBJ2-7; D not resolved. V shed 5 bases and J shed 3 bases, with 17 bases lying between them. CDR3 size: 15 residues. The V gene's germline CDR1 is SGHAT and CDR2 FQNNGV.